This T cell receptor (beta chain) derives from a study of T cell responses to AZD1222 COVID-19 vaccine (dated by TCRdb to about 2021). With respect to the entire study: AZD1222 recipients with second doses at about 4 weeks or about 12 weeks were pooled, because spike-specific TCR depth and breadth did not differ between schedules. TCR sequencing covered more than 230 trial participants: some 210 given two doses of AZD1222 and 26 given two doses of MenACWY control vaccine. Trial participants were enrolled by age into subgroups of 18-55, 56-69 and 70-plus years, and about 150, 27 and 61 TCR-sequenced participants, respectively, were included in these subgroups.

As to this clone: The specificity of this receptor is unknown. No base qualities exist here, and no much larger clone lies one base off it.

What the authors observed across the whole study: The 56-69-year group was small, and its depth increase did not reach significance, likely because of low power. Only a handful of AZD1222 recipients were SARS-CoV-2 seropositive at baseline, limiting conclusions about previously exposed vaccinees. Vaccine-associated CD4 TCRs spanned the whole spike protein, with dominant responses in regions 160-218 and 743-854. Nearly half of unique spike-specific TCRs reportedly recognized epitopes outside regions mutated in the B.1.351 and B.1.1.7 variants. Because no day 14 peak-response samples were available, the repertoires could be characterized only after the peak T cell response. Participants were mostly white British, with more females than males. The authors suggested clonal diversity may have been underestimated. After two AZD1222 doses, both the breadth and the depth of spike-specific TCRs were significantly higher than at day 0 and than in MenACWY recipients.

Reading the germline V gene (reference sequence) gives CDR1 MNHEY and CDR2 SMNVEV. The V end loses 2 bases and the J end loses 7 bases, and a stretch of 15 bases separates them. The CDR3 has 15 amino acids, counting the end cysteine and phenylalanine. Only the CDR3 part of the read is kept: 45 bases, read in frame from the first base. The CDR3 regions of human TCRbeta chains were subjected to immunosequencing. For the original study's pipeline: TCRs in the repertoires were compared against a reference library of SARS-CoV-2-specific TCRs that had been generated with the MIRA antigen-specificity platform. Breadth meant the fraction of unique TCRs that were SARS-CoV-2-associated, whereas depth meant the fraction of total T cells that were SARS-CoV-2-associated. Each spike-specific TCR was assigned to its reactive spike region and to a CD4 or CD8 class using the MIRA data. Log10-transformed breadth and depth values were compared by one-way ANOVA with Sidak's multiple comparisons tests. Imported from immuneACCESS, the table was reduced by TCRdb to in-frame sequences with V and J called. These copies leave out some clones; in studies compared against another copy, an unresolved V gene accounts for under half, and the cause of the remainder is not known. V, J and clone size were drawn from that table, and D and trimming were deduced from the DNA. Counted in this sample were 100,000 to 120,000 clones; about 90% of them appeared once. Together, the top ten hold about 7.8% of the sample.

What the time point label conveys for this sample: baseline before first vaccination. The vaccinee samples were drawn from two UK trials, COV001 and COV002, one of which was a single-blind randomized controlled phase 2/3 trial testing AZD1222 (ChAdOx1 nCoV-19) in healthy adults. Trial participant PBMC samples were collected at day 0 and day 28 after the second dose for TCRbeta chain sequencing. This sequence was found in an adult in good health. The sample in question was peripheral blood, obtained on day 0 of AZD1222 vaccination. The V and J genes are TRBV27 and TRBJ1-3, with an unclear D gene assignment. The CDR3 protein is CASSLVGHSENTIYF. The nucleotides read TGTGCCAGCAGTTTAGTCGGTCACTCTGAGAACACCATATATTTT.